This T cell receptor (beta chain) comes out of a study of blood T cell repertoires in COVID-19. Background on the study: Sites across the United States, Italy and Spain contributed samples from acute and convalescent COVID-19. T cells, B-cell-depleted T cells, or PBMCs provided the cDNA or gDNA that served as material.

Some clones are missing from TCRdb's copy, which holds only in-frame ones; the method was immunoSEQ multiplex PCR. Of about 140,000 clones listed, 86% are singletons. Grouping used clinical history reported by participants in a survey and questionnaire. Each recovered donor of Cohort 3 presented with two negative PCRs, clearance, or symptom resolution. The germline gives CDR1 MNHNY, CDR2 SVGAGI (reference sequence). The V and J ends lost 6 bases and 0 bases respectively, with 12 bases between them. CDR3 length equals 15 residues. The gene calls are TRBV6-6 and TRBJ1-5; possibly TRBD1 for D (6 bases). This receptor was identified in a man aged 50 to 60 who had recovered from COVID-19. The sample consisted of PBMCs or T cells enriched from blood (not recorded which). The CDR3 DNA reads as TGTGCCAGCAGGCCGGGACACGGTAGCAATCAGCCCCAGCATTTT. Protein sequence: CASRPGHGSNQPQHF.